The sequence of this T cell receptor beta chain was determined in a study of shared clonotypes between healthy human individuals. Study information: A couple of women and a few men aged 18 to 49 served as donors.

The germline CDR1 and CDR2 sequences are MNHEY and SVGAGI. Trimming at V came to 5 bases and at J to 11 bases, leaving 6 bases not matched to a gene. The CDR3 runs 12 residues. General study findings and limits: Naive subsets typically showed greater estimated richness than memory subsets.

This table comes from immunoSEQ multiplex PCR, and its TCRdb copy is limited to in-frame clones, with some not included. The top ten clones hold about 0.064% of a sample with under 600,000 clones, more than 95% of them seen once. For this clone: Its antigen is unidentified.

Study donors comprised healthy, HIV-negative adults devoid of recent acute infection or vaccination. This clonotype was obtained from a woman in her 30s in good health. V gene TRBV6-5 combines with J gene TRBJ1-1; TRBD1 matches 9 bases. The sample taken for sequencing was naive CD4+ T cells sorted from blood. The subset is: CD45RA+ positively selected. The CDR3 DNA is TGTGCCAGCAGTAACAGGGGGCCTGGGGCTTTCTTT. Its protein product is CASSNRGPGAFF.